The clone carrying this TCR beta chain was counted ten times or more. TCRbeta libraries were built with three rounds of nested PCR, modified from ARM-PCR. A single record per CDR3 protein comes from TCRdb applying MiXCR to the multiplex PCR reads. The table shows 35,000 to 50,000 distinct CDR3 sequences, with roughly 60% occurring only once. This sample's RNA came from whole unsorted tissue. The normal lung tissue was taken more than 3 cm from the tumor edge. Newly diagnosed lung cancer patients had thoracic surgery in China, August–late 2014, without prior chemotherapy. The data are from a study of tumor and adjacent non-tumor tissue in lung cancer. Overall study context: There were some 11 adenocarcinoma, a couple of squamous cell carcinoma and 1 small cell lung cancer cases. Patients were aged about 31 to 85, 9 to 10 men and about 5 women, stage I to III.

This CDR3 region has 20 residues. The V gene's germline CDR1 is MNHNY and CDR2 SVGAGI (reference sequence). The ends were cut back, 4 bases at V and 0 bases at J, with 25 bases in the middle. The sequence was obtained from a man over 45 with non-small cell lung cancer. The rearrangement links TRBV6-6 to TRBJ1-5; the D gene is possibly TRBD1 (6 bases). The sample comprised distant non-tumor lung tissue. The CDR3 is CASSSPGRGGRLYSNQPQHF. The DNA of the CDR3 is TGTGCCAGCAGTTCCCCCGGGCGAGGGGGGCGACTGTATAGCAATCAGCCCCAGCATTTT.